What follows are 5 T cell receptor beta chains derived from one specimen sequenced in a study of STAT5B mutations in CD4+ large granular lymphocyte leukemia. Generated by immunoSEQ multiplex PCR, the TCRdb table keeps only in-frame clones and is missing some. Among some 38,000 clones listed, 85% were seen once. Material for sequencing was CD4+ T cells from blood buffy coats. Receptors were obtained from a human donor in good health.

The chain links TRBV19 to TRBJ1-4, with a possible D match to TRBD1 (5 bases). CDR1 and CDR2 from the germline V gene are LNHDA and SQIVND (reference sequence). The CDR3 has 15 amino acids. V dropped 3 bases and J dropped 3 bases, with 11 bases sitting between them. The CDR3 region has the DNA TGTGCCAGTAGTATGGTGGGGGGAGCTAATGAAAAACTGTTTTTT. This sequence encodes CASSMVGGANEKLFF.

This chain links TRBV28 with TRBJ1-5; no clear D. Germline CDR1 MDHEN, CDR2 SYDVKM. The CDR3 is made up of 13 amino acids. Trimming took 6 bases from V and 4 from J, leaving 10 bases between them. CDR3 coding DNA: TGTGCCAGCAGGTCAGGCCTGAATCAGCCCCAGCATTTT. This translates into CASRSGLNQPQHF. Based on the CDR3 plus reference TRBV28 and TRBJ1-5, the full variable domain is DVKVTQSSRYLVKRTGEKVFLECVQDMDHENMFWYRQDPGLGLRLIYFSYDVKMKEKGDIPEGYSVSREKKERFSLILESASTNQTSMYLCASRSGLNQPQHFGDGTRLSIL.

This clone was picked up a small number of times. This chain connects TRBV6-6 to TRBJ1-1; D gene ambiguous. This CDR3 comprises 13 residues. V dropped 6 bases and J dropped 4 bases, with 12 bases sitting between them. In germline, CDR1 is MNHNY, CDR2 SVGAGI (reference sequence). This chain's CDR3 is CASRIGGRTEAFF. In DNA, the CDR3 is TGTGCCAGCAGGATCGGAGGGCGCACTGAAGCTTTCTTT.

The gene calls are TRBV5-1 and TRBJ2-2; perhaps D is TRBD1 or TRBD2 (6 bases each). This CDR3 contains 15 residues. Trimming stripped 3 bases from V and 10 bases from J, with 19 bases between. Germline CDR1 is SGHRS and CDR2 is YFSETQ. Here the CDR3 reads CASSSGARPPEELFF. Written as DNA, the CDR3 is TGCGCCAGCAGCTCGGGGGCCAGACCTCCGGAGGAGCTGTTTTTT. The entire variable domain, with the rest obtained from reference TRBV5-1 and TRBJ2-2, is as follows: KAGVTQTPRYLIKTRGQQVTLSCSPISGHRSVSWYQQTPGQGLQFLFEYFSETQRNKGNFPGRFSGRQFSNSRSEMNVSTLELGDSALYLCASSSGARPPEELFFGEGSRLTVL.

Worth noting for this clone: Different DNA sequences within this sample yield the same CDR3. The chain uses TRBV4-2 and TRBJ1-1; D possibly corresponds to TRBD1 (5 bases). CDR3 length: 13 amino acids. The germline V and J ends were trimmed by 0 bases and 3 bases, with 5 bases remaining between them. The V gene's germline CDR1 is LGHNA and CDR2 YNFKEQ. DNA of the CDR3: TGTGCCAGCAGCCAAGACAGGGACACTGAAGCTTTCTTT. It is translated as CASSQDRDTEAFF.